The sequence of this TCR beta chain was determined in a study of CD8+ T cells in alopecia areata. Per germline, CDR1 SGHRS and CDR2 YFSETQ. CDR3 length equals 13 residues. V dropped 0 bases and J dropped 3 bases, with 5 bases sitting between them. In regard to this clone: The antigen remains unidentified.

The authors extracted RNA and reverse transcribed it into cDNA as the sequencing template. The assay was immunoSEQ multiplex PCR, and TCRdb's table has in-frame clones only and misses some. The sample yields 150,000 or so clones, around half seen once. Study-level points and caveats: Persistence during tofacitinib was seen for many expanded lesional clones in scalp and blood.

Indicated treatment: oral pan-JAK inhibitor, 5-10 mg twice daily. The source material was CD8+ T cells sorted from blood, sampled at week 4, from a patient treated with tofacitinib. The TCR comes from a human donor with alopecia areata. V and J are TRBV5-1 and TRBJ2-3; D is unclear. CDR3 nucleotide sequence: TGCGCCAGCAGCTTGGGTGAAACAGATACGCAGTATTTT. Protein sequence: CASSLGETDTQYF.